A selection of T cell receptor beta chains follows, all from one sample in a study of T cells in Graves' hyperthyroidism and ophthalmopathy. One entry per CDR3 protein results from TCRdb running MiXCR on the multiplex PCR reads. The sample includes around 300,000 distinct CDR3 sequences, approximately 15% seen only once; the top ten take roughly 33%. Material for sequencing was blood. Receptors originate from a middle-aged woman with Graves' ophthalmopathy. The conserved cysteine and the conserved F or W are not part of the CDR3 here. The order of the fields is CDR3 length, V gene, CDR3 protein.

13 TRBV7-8 ASSLDGVSYNEQF
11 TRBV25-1 ASSLSIYTEAF
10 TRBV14 ASSQGVQPQH
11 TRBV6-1 ASLGTGTYEQY
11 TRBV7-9 ASSPTANTEAF
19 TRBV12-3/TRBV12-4 ASSFSPTSGGLKASYNEQF
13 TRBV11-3 ASSFGDRGLYEQY
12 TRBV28 ASSLTSGKYEQY
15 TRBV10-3 AIRSRVQSRGFSEQF
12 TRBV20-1 SAPRAGLAETQY
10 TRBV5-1 ASSPGTPEAF
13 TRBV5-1 ASSPGQLGRETQY
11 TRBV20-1 SASSSGKYEQY
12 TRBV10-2 ACSGGALGDTQY
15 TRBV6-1 ASSEERGGLGYQPQH